The source of this T cell receptor beta chain is a study of metastatic and nonmetastatic thyroid tumors. Germline loops: CDR1 SGHDN, CDR2 FVKESK. CDR3 size: 13 residues. The V and J ends lost 4 bases and 3 bases respectively, with 10 bases between them. The table lists this clone with many counts. TCRdb recomputed clones from the PCR reads via MiXCR. The sample records fewer than 40,000 clones, around a quarter being singletons. Thyroid surgery was preceded by no treatment in any patient. The source material was blood. This chain uses TRBV14 with TRBJ2-7; D might be TRBD2 (6 bases). This TCR was recovered from a female donor with papillary thyroid cancer or a benign thyroid nodule (not recorded which). Some clones in this sample may be carry-over from other donors' samples. CDR3 residues: CASSRRESYEQYF. The CDR3 nucleotides are TGTGCCAGCAGCCGCCGGGAGAGCTACGAGCAGTACTTC.